This TCR beta chain was sequenced during a study of shared clonotypes between healthy human individuals. Study context: CD4 naive cells filled three plates per donor, CD4 memory three, CD8 naive two and CD8 memory one.

Naive CD8 cells were CD45RO-negative, positively selected for CCR7, excluding terminally differentiated effector memory CD45RA+ cells. Germline values: CDR1 SGHRS, CDR2 YFSETQ. Trimming took off 2 bases at V and 1 base at J, with 13 bases between the two ends. The CDR3 totals 16 residues. Assay used: immunoSEQ multiplex PCR; TCRdb lists only in-frame clones, some missing. The sample lists under 2,000,000 clones, about 95% occurring once. The study, taken as a whole, reports: Relative to clonotypes present in all four donors, those not shared had lower generation probabilities. Roughly 5% of naive CD4 clonotypes were common to a handful of donors.

As for this clone: Its antigen remains unknown.

The chain combines TRBV5-1 with TRBJ2-1, with D unclear. The TCR sequence derives from a man aged 18 to 30 in good health. Material for sequencing was naive CD8+ T cells sorted from blood. CDR3 region: CASSFSRLLSYNEQFF. The CDR3 DNA is TGCGCCAGCAGCTTCAGCAGGCTTTTGTCCTACAATGAGCAGTTCTTC.